One sample yielded the 20 T cell receptor beta chains listed below, sequenced in a study of shared clonotypes between healthy human individuals. TCRdb's table, derived via immunoSEQ multiplex PCR, lists solely in-frame clones and lacks some. The sample has roughly 680,000 clones; approximately 77% are singletons. Material: memory CD4+ T cells sorted from blood. Described subset: CD45RA-negative fraction. Receptors were obtained from a woman aged 25 to 39 in good health.

The chain is built from TRBV28 and TRBJ2-1; D ambiguous. Trimming removed 3 bases from V and 5 bases from J, with 26 bases in between. The germline gives CDR1 MDHEN, CDR2 SYDVKM. This CDR3 comprises 19 residues. CDR3 sequence reads: CASSLQTTLFGARDNEQFF. In DNA, the CDR3 is TGTGCCAGCAGTTTGCAAACTACCCTTTTTGGCGCTCGGGACAATGAGCAGTTCTTC.

This clone was recorded a few times. The chain links TRBV27 to TRBJ1-1; D gene ambiguous. CDR1 and CDR2 (germline): MNHEY, SMNVEV (reference sequence). The CDR3 has 14 residues. Between the trimmed V and J ends, which lost 4 bases and 1 base, there was a span of 10 bases. The CDR3 DNA reads TGTGCCAGCAGTTCCCCCGGCGGGAACACTGAAGCTTTCTTT. This sequence encodes CASSSPGGNTEAFF.

A word on this clone: The same CDR3 also results from other DNA sequences found in this sample. The chain carries TRBV18 and TRBJ2-5; 7 nucleotides match TRBD2. J was trimmed by 5 bases and V by 1 base; bases with no gene match: 7. The CDR3 has 15 residues. Looked up from germline, CDR1 is KGHSH and CDR2 is LQKENI. The CDR3 protein is CASSPRAGAEETQYF. Written as DNA, the CDR3 is TGTGCCAGCTCACCACGGGCGGGAGCTGAGGAGACCCAGTACTTC.

CDR3 loop: CASSRRDGSSYNEQFF. The CDR3 coding sequence is TGCGCCAGCAGCCGACGAGACGGAAGCTCCTACAATGAGCAGTTCTTC. V and J are TRBV4-1 and TRBJ2-1; D not resolved. The CDR3 loop spans 16 amino acids. V was pared by 4 bases and J by 0 bases, with 13 bases between. Per germline, CDR1 MGHRA and CDR2 YSYEKL.

The chain couples TRBV2 to TRBJ2-3, with TRBD1 matching 7 bases. Germline lookup yields CDR1 SNHLY and CDR2 FYNNEI. Unmatched junction bases numbered 6, after V lost 6 bases and J lost 3 bases. The CDR3 is 14 residues long. CDR3 in amino acids: CASRPAGGTDTQYF. Here the CDR3 DNA reads TGTGCCAGCAGGCCGGCAGGGGGAACAGATACGCAGTATTTT.

About this clone itself: At one of its ends the junction is not consistent with the germline gene, which may arise from a read error. The same CDR3 also results from other DNA sequences found in this sample. The V gene is TRBV18, the J gene TRBJ2-5; D not resolved. The germline gives CDR1 KGHSH, CDR2 LQKENI. The CDR3 runs to 12 residues. CDR3 coding DNA: TGTGCCAGCTCCCCACCGCGGGAGACCCAGTACTTC. It specifies CASSPPRETQYF.

The chain combines TRBV18 with TRBJ2-5, with TRBD2 identical over 14 bases. This CDR3 has 16 amino acids. Germline trimming cut 0 bases from V and 4 bases from J; bases unmatched to any gene: 1. Germline lookup yields CDR1 KGHSH and CDR2 LQKENI. The CDR3 coding sequence is TGTGCCAGCTCACCACCGACTAGCGGGAGGGTAGAGACCCAGTACTTC. Amino acids: CASSPPTSGRVETQYF.

This sequence joins TRBV7-9 and TRBJ2-3; D unresolved. Germline-derived CDR1 and CDR2 are SEHNR and FQNEAQ (reference sequence). V shed 1 base and J shed 2 bases, with 4 bases lying between them. CDR3 size: 13 residues. The CDR3, as DNA: TGTGCCAGCAGCTTAGGGTACACAGATACGCAGTATTTT. It encodes CASSLGYTDTQYF.

The chain has TRBV6-5 and TRBJ1-1; 9 nucleotides line up with TRBD1. V was pared by 4 bases and J by 5 bases, with 8 bases of the junction left unmatched. The CDR3 spans 15 residues. In germline, CDR1 is MNHEY, CDR2 SVGAGI. The CDR3 reads CASSLVQGARTEAFF. The CDR3 region has the DNA TGTGCCAGCAGTTTAGTACAGGGGGCGCGAACTGAAGCTTTCTTT.

The chain links TRBV14 to TRBJ2-3; 7 bases match TRBD1. The CDR3 is 13 residues long. Germline CDR1 and CDR2: SGHDN and FVKESK. Trimming cost V 4 bases and J 6 bases; bases outside gene matches: 4. CDR3 DNA sequence: TGTGCCAGCAGCCTTAACAGGGGTGATACGCAGTATTTT. It yields the protein CASSLNRGDTQYF.

The J gene is TRBJ2-7, the V gene TRBV6-5; D call uncertain. This CDR3 is 15 amino acids long. Per germline, CDR1 MNHEY and CDR2 SVGAGI. With 2 bases removed from V and 4 bases from J, the gap between germline ends came to 15 bases. The CDR3 region is CASSYAAQSEYEQYF. The CDR3 region has the DNA TGTGCCAGCAGTTACGCGGCGCAGAGTGAATACGAGCAGTACTTC.

The J gene is TRBJ1-5, the V gene TRBV28; 10 nucleotides align to TRBD1. V was pared by 1 base and J by 2 bases, with 5 bases of the junction left unmatched. The CDR3 spans 17 residues. In germline, CDR1 is MDHEN, CDR2 SYDVKM. Written as DNA, the CDR3 is TGTGCCAGCAGTTTATATCGGACAGGGGGAGGCAATCAGCCCCAGCATTTT. Amino acids: CASSLYRTGGGNQPQHF.

The chain has TRBV19 and TRBJ1-5; TRBD1 might be the D (6 bases). The V gene lost 5 bases and the J gene lost 2 bases, with 16 bases spanning the gap. The V gene's germline CDR1 is LNHDA and CDR2 SQIVND (reference sequence). The CDR3 runs to 16 residues. CDR3 region: CASSPYRDKGNQPQHF. CDR3 coding DNA: TGTGCCAGTAGTCCCTACCGGGACAAGGGCAATCAGCCCCAGCATTTT.

V usage is TRBV5-6 and J usage is TRBJ2-3; possibly TRBD1 for D (5 bases). The CDR3 sequence is 14 residues long. CDR1 and CDR2 from the germline V gene are SGHDT and YYEEEE. The V and J ends lost 5 bases and 3 bases respectively, with 13 bases between them. The CDR3: CASSLVQGTDTQYF. As DNA, the CDR3 is TGTGCCAGCAGTCTGGTTCAGGGAACAGATACGCAGTATTTT.

The table lists this clone with a count of one. The J gene is TRBJ2-7, the V gene TRBV11-2, with 12 nucleotides matching TRBD2. V shed 5 bases, J shed 3 bases, and the junction held 5 bases outside the gene matches. CDR3 length equals 15 residues. The germline V gene has CDR1 SGHAT and CDR2 FQNNGV. DNA of the CDR3: TGTGCCAGCAGCCCTCGGACTAGCGGGATCTACGAGCAGTACTTC. Translating gives CASSPRTSGIYEQYF.

At least ten counts were recorded for this clone. V usage is TRBV4-1 and J usage is TRBJ1-1; D uncertain. This CDR3 has 16 amino acids. The V gene's germline CDR1 is MGHRA and CDR2 YSYEKL. V gave up 0 bases and J gave up 0 bases, with 11 bases separating them. CDR3 protein: CASSQELRNMNTEAFF. The CDR3 coding sequence is TGCGCCAGCAGCCAAGAATTACGAAACATGAACACTGAAGCTTTCTTT.

The genes are TRBV7-9 and TRBJ2-5; 12 positions match TRBD1. Trimming cost V 3 bases and J 5 bases; bases outside gene matches: 7. The CDR3 length is 16 residues. Germline-derived CDR1 and CDR2 are SEHNR and FQNEAQ (reference sequence). The DNA of the CDR3 is TGTGCCAGCAGCTTGGCCGCGGGGACAGGGGGCGAGACCCAGTACTTC. Encoded protein: CASSLAAGTGGETQYF. Complete variable domain (other parts from reference TRBV7-9 and TRBJ2-5): DTGVSQNPRHKITKRGQNVTFRCDPISEHNRLYWYRQTLGQGPEFLTYFQNEAQLEKSRLLSDRFSAERPKGSFSTLEIQRTEQGDSAMYLCASSLAAGTGGETQYFGPGTRLLVL.

This clone came up a few times. DNA of the CDR3: TGTGCCAGCAGTTCCGGGACTAGTAAGGCAGGGGAGCTGTTTTTT. It codes for CASSSGTSKAGELFF. The chain joins TRBV5-4 to TRBJ2-2, with 8 bases lining up with TRBD2. There are 15 residues in the CDR3. CDR1 is SGHNT and CDR2 is YYREEE in the germline V gene (reference sequence). The V and J ends lost 5 bases and 8 bases, in that order; junction bases with no gene match: 11.

V is TRBV27 and J is TRBJ1-4, with no clear D. V gave up 2 bases and J gave up 3 bases, with 13 bases separating them. Germline-derived CDR1 and CDR2 are MNHEY and SMNVEV (reference sequence). This CDR3 contains 16 residues. CDR3: CASSLKVSNPNEKLFF. DNA for the CDR3: TGTGCCAGCAGTTTAAAGGTTTCAAACCCTAATGAAAAACTGTTTTTT.

This clone was found a few times. The chain is built from TRBV7-8 and TRBJ2-7; D possibly corresponds to TRBD1 (5 bases). The germline V and J ends were trimmed by 5 bases and 2 bases, with 13 bases remaining between them. Germline V gene sequence: CDR1 SGHVS, CDR2 FQNEAQ. This CDR3 is built from 14 residues. The CDR3 nucleotides are TGTGCCAGCAGCCTAGTTCAGGGTCCCTACGAGCAGTACTTC. This gives the protein CASSLVQGPYEQYF. Supplemented by reference TRBV7-8 and TRBJ2-7, the full variable domain reads GAGVSQSPRYKVAKRGQDVALRCDPISGHVSLFWYQQALGQGPEFLTYFQNEAQLDKSGLPSDRFFAERPEGSVSTLKIQRTQQEDSAVYLCASSLVQGPYEQYFGPGTRLTVT.